This TCR beta chain was recorded in a study of beta chain features in type 1 diabetes. Study background: Patients did not differ from healthy donors in age, gender or cell yield.

The entirety of the isolated RNA underwent reverse transcription, so expressed TCRB transcripts were sequenced. This table comes from immunoSEQ multiplex PCR, and its TCRdb copy is limited to in-frame clones, with some not included. The data hold 40,000 to 65,000 clones, with about 60% observed a single time. This clone has just a few counts. As yet, its antigen is unknown. The CDR3 extends over 14 amino acids. The germline CDR1 and CDR2 sequences are SEHNR and FQNEAQ (reference sequence). Trimming took 5 bases from V and 2 from J; bases not matched to a gene: 5. Findings and caveats of the study: VDJ junctions sequenced from type 1 diabetes patients showed fewer insertions and more deletions. Overrepresentation of cells with high TCR expression could result from cDNA sequencing. Significant though moderate, a shortening of TCRB CDR3s appeared in all four CD4+ subsets of Type 1 diabetes patients.

The source material was stem cell memory CD4+ T cells from blood. J is TRBJ1-1 and V is TRBV7-9, with 7 bases fitting TRBD1. This sequence originates from a woman aged 25 to 39 with type 1 diabetes. In DNA, the CDR3 is TGTGCCAGCAGCCGGGACAGCTACAACACTGAAGCTTTCTTT. Translation gives CASSRDSYNTEAFF.